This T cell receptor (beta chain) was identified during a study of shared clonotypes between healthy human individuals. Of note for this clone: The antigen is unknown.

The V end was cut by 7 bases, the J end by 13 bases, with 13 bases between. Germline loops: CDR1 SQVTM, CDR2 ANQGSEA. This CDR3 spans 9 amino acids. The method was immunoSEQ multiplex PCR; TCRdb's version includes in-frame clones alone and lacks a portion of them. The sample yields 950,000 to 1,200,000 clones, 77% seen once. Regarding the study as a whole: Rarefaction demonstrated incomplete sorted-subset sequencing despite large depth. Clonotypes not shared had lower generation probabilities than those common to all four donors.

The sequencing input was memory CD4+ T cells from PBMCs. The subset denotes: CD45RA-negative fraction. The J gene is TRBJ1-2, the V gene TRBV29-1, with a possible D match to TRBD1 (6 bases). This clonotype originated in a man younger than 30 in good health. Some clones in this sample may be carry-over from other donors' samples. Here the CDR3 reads CSAKQGVTF. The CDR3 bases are TGCAGCGCCAAACAGGGTGTCACCTTC.